This T cell receptor (beta chain) was captured in a study of blood T cell repertoires in COVID-19. Study-level background: Specimens from acute and convalescent COVID-19 originated in the United States, Italy and Spain. The analysed material was cDNA or gDNA that came from T cells, B-cell-depleted T cells, or PBMCs.

Seattle cases were enrolled at active infection and followed longitudinally. The authors' processing: Amplifying reference gene primers gave estimates of nucleated cell counts. Sequencing was performed with immunoSEQ multiplex PCR; in TCRdb, only in-frame clones are kept and a portion is missing. The V and J calls and clone size come from that table; D and trimming were worked out from the DNA. The table has some 200,000 clones, over 80% seen once. Germline CDR1 and CDR2: LGHDT and YNNKEL (reference sequence). CDR3 length: 16 amino acids. V lost 1 base and J lost 2; bases outside the gene matches: 6. The chain employs TRBV3-1 (or the pseudogene TRBV3-2) and TRBJ2-7, with 9 bases that match TRBD2. The sample consisted of peripheral blood. The TCR comes from a young woman with COVID-19, enrolled during active disease. CDR3 sequence reads: CASSQGVAGAPYEQYF. The CDR3 DNA is TGTGCCAGCAGCCAAGGGGTAGCGGGGGCCCCCTACGAGCAGTACTTC.